A single sample gave rise to the 4 T cell receptor beta chains below, sequenced in a study of shared clonotypes between healthy human individuals. Assay: immunoSEQ multiplex PCR; the TCRdb copy retains only in-frame clones and omits some. The sample contains more than 200,000 clones, 60% to 70% of which appear only once. Source material: memory CD4+ T cells sorted from blood. Subset described: CD45RA-negative fraction. All receptors derive from a young man in good health.

The chain has TRBV6-5 and TRBJ2-5, with D possibly being TRBD2 (5 bases). V was pared by 7 bases and J by 6 bases, with 9 bases between. CDR1 and CDR2 from the germline V gene are MNHEY and SVGAGI. The CDR3 sequence is 11 residues long. DNA of the CDR3: TGTGCCAGCACCCGCGGGCAGACCCAGTACTTC. This sequence encodes CASTRGQTQYF.

The chain has TRBV29-1 and TRBJ2-7; no reliable D call. V lost 5 bases and J 3 bases, leaving 14 bases between the germline ends. This CDR3 is built from 13 residues. The germline V gene has CDR1 SQVTM and CDR2 ANQGSEA. The CDR3 DNA reads TGCAGCGTTTCGAGGAAATTGGACTACGAGCAGTACTTC. Its translation: CSVSRKLDYEQYF.

The chain combines TRBV5-1 with TRBJ2-7; no definite D call. The germline V and J ends were trimmed by 0 bases and 4 bases, with 20 bases remaining between them. The CDR3 spans 17 residues. The germline V gene has CDR1 SGHRS and CDR2 YFSETQ. The CDR3 nucleotides are TGCGCCAGCAGCTTGGATGGGTTAGACCGCCGCCGTTACGAGCAGTACTTC. This translates into CASSLDGLDRRRYEQYF.

This chain joins TRBV7-2 and TRBJ1-2; the D is unclear. CDR1 and CDR2 from the germline V gene are SGHTA and FQGNSA. The CDR3 totals 12 residues. Trimming left V 1 base short and J 7 bases short, with 7 bases between. Written as DNA, the CDR3 is TGTGCCAGCAGCTTAGAAAATTCTGGCTACACCTTC. Protein product: CASSLENSGYTF.